The text below deals with one TCR beta chain. The antigen is undetermined. This entry is derived from a study of vaccination effects on CD4 cells after COVID-19. The germline V gene has CDR1 MNHGY and CDR2 SAAAGT. The CDR3 is made up of 16 amino acids. J gave up 3 bases and V 2 bases, and 9 bases lay outside the gene matches. Measured with immunoSEQ multiplex PCR; TCRdb has only the in-frame clones, and not every one. The table lists fewer than 30,000 clones, more than 60% of them singletons. The study's findings and limits: Only a single clone (1 of 255 vaccine-induced clones in healthy vaccinees) cross-reacted with common cold coronaviruses.

Pools of viral peptides were used by the ViraFEST assay to expand antigen-specific CD4+ T cells ahead of sequencing. A roughly 10-day culture period preceded the isolation of CD4+ T cells. The study found no prior SARS-CoV-2 infection in the vaccine recipients, who tested negative for nucleocapsid antibodies. Some 2 million PBMC were placed in each well, which was supplemented with 10 IU/ml IL-2 and roughly 10 ug/ml peptides. This receptor was obtained from a human donor who received a COVID-19 vaccine. The input for sequencing was CD4+ T cells from PBMCs cultured with SARS-CoV-2 spike peptides, taken before COVID-19 vaccination. The rearrangement links TRBV6-8 to TRBJ2-5; 7 bases agree with TRBD2. CDR3 in amino acids: CASSYSRTRGKETQYF. The CDR3 nucleotides read TGTGCCAGCAGTTACAGTCGGACTAGGGGTAAAGAGACCCAGTACTTC.